This T cell receptor beta chain emerged from a study of beta chain features in type 1 diabetes. Germline V lookup: CDR1 SNHLY, CDR2 FYNNEI. V was trimmed by 5 bases and J by 8 bases, leaving 13 bases between them. The CDR3 spans 12 residues. What was sequenced were expressed TCRB transcripts, since all of the isolated RNA had been reverse transcribed. Profiled with immunoSEQ multiplex PCR; TCRdb holds only in-frame clones, not every one. The repertoire consists of 680,000 or so clones, with around a sixth occurring once and the leading ten covering about 0.097%. The TCR sequence derives from a man younger than 30 in good health. Sample: naive CD4+ T cells from blood. V usage is TRBV2 and J usage is TRBJ2-7; no definite D call. CDR3 sequence (DNA): TGTGCCAGCAGTCTTAGGTCGCCCCAGCAGTACTTC. Amino acids: CASSLRSPQQYF. Drawing the rest from reference TRBV2 and TRBJ2-7, the complete variable domain is EPEVTQTPSHQVTQMGQEVILRCVPISNHLYFYWYRQILGQKVEFLVSFYNNEISEKSEIFDDQFSVERPDGSNFTLKIRSTKLEDSAMYFCASSLRSPQQYFGPGTRLTVT.